These T cell receptor beta chains were read from a single sample in a study of blood T cell repertoires in COVID-19. Data came from immunoSEQ multiplex PCR; TCRdb stores just in-frame clones and leaves some out. The sample includes roughly 250,000 clones, around four fifths seen only once; the top ten take approximately 1.9%. Material for sequencing was peripheral blood. The source of these receptors is a woman of 80 years or more with acute or convalescent COVID-19. The CDR3 runs from the conserved cysteine through the conserved F or W. Fields, in order: D gene, J gene, clone size, V gene, CDR3 DNA, CDR3 protein. D genes are given only for firm matches. Size tells how often a clone was seen (once, few, many) or the class of an expanded clone, and some rows leave it out.

d_call: .; j_call: TRBJ1-2; clone_size: .; v_call: TRBV6-2/TRBV6-3; cdr3_nt: TGTGCCAGCAGTAGAACAGGGAGCAAGGATGGCTACACCTTC; cdr3_aa: CASSRTGSKDGYTF
d_call: .; j_call: TRBJ2-1; clone_size: .; v_call: TRBV19; cdr3_nt: TGTGCCACCGGAGACTACGCAGCCAATGAGCAGTTCTTC; cdr3_aa: CATGDYAANEQFF
d_call: .; j_call: TRBJ2-5; clone_size: .; v_call: TRBV19; cdr3_nt: TGTGCCAGTAGTATCTCTACGATAGAGACCCAGTACTTC; cdr3_aa: CASSISTIETQYF
d_call: .; j_call: TRBJ1-2; clone_size: once; v_call: TRBV5-8; cdr3_nt: TGTGCCAGCAGCGGTGGTATTACAGGCATCCCCTATGGCTACACCTTC; cdr3_aa: CASSGGITGIPYGYTF
d_call: .; j_call: TRBJ1-4; clone_size: once; v_call: TRBV7-2; cdr3_nt: TGTGCCAGCAGCCACGATGGAGGGTTCGATGAAAAACTGTTTTTT; cdr3_aa: CASSHDGGFDEKLFF
d_call: TRBD2; j_call: TRBJ2-7; clone_size: .; v_call: TRBV7-2; cdr3_nt: TGTGCCAGCAGCTTAACGGGGGGTGCCTACGAGCAGTACTTC; cdr3_aa: CASSLTGGAYEQYF
d_call: .; j_call: TRBJ2-3; clone_size: .; v_call: TRBV12-3/TRBV12-4; cdr3_nt: TGTGCCAGCAGTTCACAGGCAACGCAGTATTTT; cdr3_aa: CASSSQATQYF
d_call: TRBD2; j_call: TRBJ2-3; clone_size: .; v_call: TRBV19; cdr3_nt: TGTGCCAGTAGTATATCCGGACTAGTTGGGAATACGCAGTATTTT; cdr3_aa: CASSISGLVGNTQYF
d_call: TRBD2; j_call: TRBJ2-3; clone_size: .; v_call: TRBV5-1; cdr3_nt: TGCGCCAGCAGCCCGGAGACTAGCGGGGGGGTGAACACAGATACGCAGTATTTT; cdr3_aa: CASSPETSGGVNTDTQYF
d_call: TRBD1; j_call: TRBJ1-5; clone_size: .; v_call: TRBV2; cdr3_nt: TGTGCCAGCAGTTTTACAGGGGTAACTCAGCCCCAGCATTTT; cdr3_aa: CASSFTGVTQPQHF
d_call: .; j_call: TRBJ1-5; clone_size: .; v_call: TRBV6-1; cdr3_nt: TGTGCCAGCAGTGACACAGACCGGGGTGGCAATCAGCCCCAGCATTTT; cdr3_aa: CASSDTDRGGNQPQHF
d_call: TRBD1; j_call: TRBJ2-1; clone_size: once; v_call: TRBV5-6; cdr3_nt: TGTGCCAGCAGCTTGGGAGGGGGCGTATTCTACAATGAGCAGTTCTTC; cdr3_aa: CASSLGGGVFYNEQFF
d_call: TRBD1; j_call: TRBJ1-5; clone_size: .; v_call: TRBV4-3; cdr3_nt: TGCGCCAGCAGCCAGCAGGGGGCGGGTCAGCCCCAGCATTTT; cdr3_aa: CASSQQGAGQPQHF
d_call: .; j_call: TRBJ1-4; clone_size: .; v_call: TRBV4-1; cdr3_nt: TGCGCCAGCAGCCCAACCTTCGCGGGGGCCGGGGATGAAAAACTGTTTTTT; cdr3_aa: CASSPTFAGAGDEKLFF
d_call: TRBD1; j_call: TRBJ1-1; clone_size: .; v_call: TRBV14; cdr3_nt: TGTGCCAGCAGCTTACCGGGACAGTCGAACACTGAAGCTTTCTTT; cdr3_aa: CASSLPGQSNTEAFF
d_call: TRBD1; j_call: TRBJ2-1; clone_size: .; v_call: TRBV6-5; cdr3_nt: TGTGCCAGCAGTCCGACAGGGGTCAATGAGCAGTTCTTC; cdr3_aa: CASSPTGVNEQFF
d_call: TRBD2; j_call: TRBJ2-1; clone_size: .; v_call: TRBV7-3; cdr3_nt: TGTGCCAGCAGCTTAACGCCGGGCGGGAGTAGGGGTGAGCAGTTCTTC; cdr3_aa: CASSLTPGGSRGEQFF